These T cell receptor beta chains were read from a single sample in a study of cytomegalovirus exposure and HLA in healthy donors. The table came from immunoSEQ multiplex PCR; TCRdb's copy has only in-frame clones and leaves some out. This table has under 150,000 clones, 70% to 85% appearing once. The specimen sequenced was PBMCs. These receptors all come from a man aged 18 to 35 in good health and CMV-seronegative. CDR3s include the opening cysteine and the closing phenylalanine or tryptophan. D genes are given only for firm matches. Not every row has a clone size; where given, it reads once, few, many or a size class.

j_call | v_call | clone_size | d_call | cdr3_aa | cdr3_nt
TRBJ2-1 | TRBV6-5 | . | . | CASSYSNSWSYNEQFF | TGTGCCAGCAGTTACTCGAACAGTTGGTCCTACAATGAGCAGTTCTTC
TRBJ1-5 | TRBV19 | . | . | CASSMGEAQHF | TGTGCCAGTAGTATGGGGGAGGCCCAGCATTTT
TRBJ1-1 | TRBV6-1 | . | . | CASSADRLKNTEAFF | TGTGCCAGCAGTGCAGACAGACTGAAGAACACTGAAGCTTTCTTT
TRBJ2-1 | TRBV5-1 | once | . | CASSLFQGSHNEQFF | TGCGCCAGCAGCTTGTTTCAGGGTTCCCACAATGAGCAGTTCTTC
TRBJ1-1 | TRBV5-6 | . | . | CASSLGSPTRGEAFF | TGTGCCAGCAGCTTGGGCTCCCCAACCAGGGGTGAAGCTTTCTTT
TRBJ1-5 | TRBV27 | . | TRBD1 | CASRGDRGGNQPQHF | TGTGCCAGCAGGGGGGACAGGGGCGGCAATCAGCCCCAGCATTTT
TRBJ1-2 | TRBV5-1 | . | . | CASSPLQGAFNYGYTF | TGCGCCAGCAGCCCTTTACAGGGCGCTTTTAACTATGGCTACACCTTC
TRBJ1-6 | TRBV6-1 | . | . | CASSQQNYNSPLHF | TGTGCCAGCAGCCAACAAAACTATAATTCACCCCTCCACTTT
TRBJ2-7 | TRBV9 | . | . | CASSVGYDSSYEQYF | TGTGCCAGCAGCGTAGGTTACGATAGCTCCTACGAGCAGTACTTC
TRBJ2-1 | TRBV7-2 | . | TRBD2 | CASSSGTSGWYNEQFF | TGTGCCAGCAGCTCCGGGACTAGCGGGTGGTACAATGAGCAGTTCTTC
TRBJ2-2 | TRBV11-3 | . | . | CASSLSRGVRTGELFF | TGTGCCAGCAGCTTATCACGGGGAGTCAGGACCGGGGAGCTGTTTTTT
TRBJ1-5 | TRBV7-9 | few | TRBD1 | CASSSGTGINQPQHF | TGTGCCAGCAGCTCCGGGACAGGGATCAATCAGCCCCAGCATTTT
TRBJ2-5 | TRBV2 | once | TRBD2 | CASSSYGTSGGQETQYF | TGTGCCAGCAGTTCTTACGGGACTAGCGGGGGGCAAGAGACCCAGTACTTC
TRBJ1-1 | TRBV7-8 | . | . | CASSGTSGIGTEAFF | TGTGCCAGCAGCGGCACCTCGGGAATCGGGACTGAAGCTTTCTTT
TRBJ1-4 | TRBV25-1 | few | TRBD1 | CASQGTGGSEKLFF | TGTGCCAGCCAGGGGACAGGGGGGAGTGAAAAACTGTTTTTT
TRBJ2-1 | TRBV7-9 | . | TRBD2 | CAIKPWASGEDSNEQFF | TGTGCCATCAAGCCGTGGGCTAGCGGGGAAGACTCGAATGAGCAGTTCTTC
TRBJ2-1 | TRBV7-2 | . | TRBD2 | CASSLGRPSGGEGEQFF | TGTGCCAGCAGCTTAGGTCGTCCTAGCGGGGGGGAGGGTGAGCAGTTCTTC
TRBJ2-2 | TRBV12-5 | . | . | CASGLGLEGGELFF | TGTGCTAGTGGTTTGGGGCTCGAGGGCGGGGAGCTGTTTTTT
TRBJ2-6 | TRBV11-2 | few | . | CASSSRLMSSGANVLTF | TGTGCCAGCAGCTCCCGACTCATGTCCTCTGGGGCCAACGTCCTGACTTTC
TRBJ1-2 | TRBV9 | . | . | CASSISEKGYTF | TGTGCCAGCAGCATTAGCGAGAAGGGCTACACCTTC
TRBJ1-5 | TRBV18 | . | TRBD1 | CASSPLKGSDRGQPQHF | TGTGCCAGCTCACCACTCAAAGGCTCGGACAGGGGTCAGCCCCAGCATTTT
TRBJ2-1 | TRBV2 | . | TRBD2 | CASLLAGPGDEQFF | TGTGCCAGCTTACTAGCGGGGCCGGGGGATGAGCAGTTCTTC
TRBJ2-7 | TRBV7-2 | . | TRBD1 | CASSFWDRPNHEQYF | TGTGCCAGCAGCTTTTGGGACAGGCCCAATCACGAGCAGTACTTC
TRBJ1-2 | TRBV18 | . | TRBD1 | CASSQGQGNYGYTF | TGTGCCAGCTCACAAGGACAGGGGAACTATGGCTACACCTTC
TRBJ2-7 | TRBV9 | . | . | CASSVGAPYEQYF | TGTGCCAGCAGCGTAGGAGCGCCCTACGAGCAGTACTTC
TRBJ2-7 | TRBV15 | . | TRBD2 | CATSRGTSGGPLSYEQYF | TGTGCCACCAGCAGAGGAACTAGCGGGGGGCCCTTGTCCTACGAGCAGTACTTC
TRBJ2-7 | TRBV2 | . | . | CASGSGPEQYF | TGTGCCAGCGGCAGCGGCCCCGAGCAGTACTTC
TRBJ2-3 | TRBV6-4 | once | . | CASSAQGRDTQYF | TGTGCCAGCAGTGCTCAGGGTAGAGATACGCAGTATTTT
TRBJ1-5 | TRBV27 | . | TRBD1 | CASSLRTGGHQPQHF | TGTGCCAGCAGTTTACGGACAGGGGGCCATCAGCCCCAGCATTTT
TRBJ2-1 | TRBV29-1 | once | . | CSVAGSLGYNEQFF | TGCAGCGTTGCAGGGTCTCTGGGCTACAATGAGCAGTTCTTC
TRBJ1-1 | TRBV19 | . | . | CASSARRGLGVDTEAFF | TGTGCCAGTAGTGCCCGCAGGGGTTTGGGGGTTGACACTGAAGCTTTCTTT
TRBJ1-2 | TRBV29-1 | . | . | CSVDSYRGGYGYTF | TGCAGCGTTGATTCCTACAGAGGGGGCTATGGCTACACCTTC
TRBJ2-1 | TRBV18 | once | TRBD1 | CASSPRDSKNEQFF | TGTGCCAGCTCACCACGGGACAGTAAAAATGAGCAGTTCTTC
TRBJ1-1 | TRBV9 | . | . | CASSSSTRNTEAFF | TGTGCCAGCAGCTCCTCTACTAGGAACACTGAAGCTTTCTTT
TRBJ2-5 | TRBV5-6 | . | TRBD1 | CASSAPGQGPGAQYF | TGTGCCAGCAGCGCCCCGGGACAGGGACCTGGGGCCCAGTACTTC
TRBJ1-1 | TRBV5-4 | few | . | CASSLEPRVSTEAFF | TGTGCCAGCAGCTTGGAACCCAGGGTTAGCACTGAAGCTTTCTTT
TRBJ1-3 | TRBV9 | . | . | CASNGGDISGNTIYF | TGTGCCAGCAACGGGGGGGACATCTCTGGAAACACCATATATTTT
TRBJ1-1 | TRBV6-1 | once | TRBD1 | CASSVGGFLGEAFF | TGTGCCAGCAGTGTAGGGGGCTTCCTCGGTGAAGCTTTCTTT
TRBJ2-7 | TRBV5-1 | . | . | CASSFILQGSEQYF | TGCGCCAGCAGCTTCATACTACAGGGCTCCGAGCAGTACTTC
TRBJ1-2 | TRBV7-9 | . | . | CASTIPAQRPYGYTF | TGTGCCAGCACCATTCCAGCCCAGCGACCCTATGGCTACACCTTC
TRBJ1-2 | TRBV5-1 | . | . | CASSLGQGEGYTF | TGCGCCAGCAGCTTGGGGCAGGGTGAAGGCTACACCTTC
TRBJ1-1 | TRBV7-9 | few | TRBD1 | CSSSPRQGANLAEAFF | TGTTCCAGCAGCCCGAGACAGGGGGCAAATCTGGCTGAAGCTTTCTTT
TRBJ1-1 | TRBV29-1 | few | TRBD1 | CSVADRGGTEAFF | TGCAGCGTTGCGGACAGGGGAGGAACTGAAGCTTTCTTT
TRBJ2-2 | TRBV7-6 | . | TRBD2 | CASSPTSGGARGELFF | TGTGCCAGCAGCCCCACTAGCGGGGGGGCGCGTGGGGAGCTGTTTTTT
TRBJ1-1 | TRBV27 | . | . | CASSIGTLNTEAFF | TGTGCCAGCAGCATTGGGACACTCAACACTGAAGCTTTCTTT